This TCR beta chain appears in the sequencing data of a study of T-cell memory formation after mild COVID-19. Study results and limitations: Among clones peaking at day 37 in the second wave, SARS-CoV-2 specificity remained unconfirmed.

Sample barcodes and UMIs were carried by the TCR alpha and TCR beta cDNA libraries that 5'RACE generated with constant-segment primers. TCRdb independently ran MiXCR on the 5' RACE reads; one entry per CDR3 protein. Of under 600,000 distinct CDR3 sequences in the sample, about 20% were seen once. This clonotype was seen many times. No antigen is known for it. The V end was cut by 0 bases, the J end by 2 bases, with 4 bases between. The CDR3 extends over 13 amino acids. Germline V lookup: CDR1 SSHAT, CDR2 FNYEAQ (reference sequence). Sequencing input: PBMCs or a T cell subset sorted from them (not recorded which). The source of this sequence is an adult woman who had mild COVID-19 (a few samples of this study predate the infection). Cell type and time point are not known. The gene calls are TRBV7-7 and TRBJ2-5, with D uncertain. In DNA form, the CDR3 reads TGTGCCAGCAGCTTAGCTTTGCAAGAGACCCAGTACTTC. Translated, it gives CASSLALQETQYF.